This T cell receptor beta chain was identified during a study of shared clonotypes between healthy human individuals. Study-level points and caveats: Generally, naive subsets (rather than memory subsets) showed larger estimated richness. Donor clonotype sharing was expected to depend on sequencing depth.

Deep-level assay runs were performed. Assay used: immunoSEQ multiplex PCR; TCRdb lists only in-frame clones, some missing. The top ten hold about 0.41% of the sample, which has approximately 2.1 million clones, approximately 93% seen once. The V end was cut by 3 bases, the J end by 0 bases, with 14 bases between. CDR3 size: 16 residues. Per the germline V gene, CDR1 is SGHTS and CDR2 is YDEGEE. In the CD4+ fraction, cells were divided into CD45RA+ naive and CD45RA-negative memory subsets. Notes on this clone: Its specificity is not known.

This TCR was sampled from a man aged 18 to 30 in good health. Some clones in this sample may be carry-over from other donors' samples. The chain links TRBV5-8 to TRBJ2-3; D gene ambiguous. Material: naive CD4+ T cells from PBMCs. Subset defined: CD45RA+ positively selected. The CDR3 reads CASSSGRAASTDTQYF. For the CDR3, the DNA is TGTGCCAGCAGCTCCGGCCGGGCGGCAAGCACAGATACGCAGTATTTT. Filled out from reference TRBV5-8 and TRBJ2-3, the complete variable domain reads EAGVTQSPTHLIKTRGQQATLRCSPISGHTSVYWYQQALGLGLQFLLWYDEGEERNRGNFPPRFSGRQFPNYSSELNVNALELEDSALYLCASSSGRAASTDTQYFGPGTRLTVL.